This record concerns one TCR beta chain sequence. The data were obtained in a study of identical twins. V lost 6 bases, J lost 6 bases, and 16 bases lay in between. The CDR3 has 14 amino acids. TCRdb reanalysed the 5' RACE reads using MiXCR and keeps one entry per CDR3 protein. The sample yields 1.5 million to 2 million distinct CDR3 sequences, roughly 35% seen once. Material: cord blood. The TCR originated in a newborn girl in good health. The chain uses TRBV12-3 or TRBV12-4 and TRBJ2-3; no firm D call. The CDR3 sequence is CASRQPVGGDTQYF. The CDR3 DNA is TGTGCCAGCAGACAACCGGTTGGTGGGGATACGCAGTATTTT.